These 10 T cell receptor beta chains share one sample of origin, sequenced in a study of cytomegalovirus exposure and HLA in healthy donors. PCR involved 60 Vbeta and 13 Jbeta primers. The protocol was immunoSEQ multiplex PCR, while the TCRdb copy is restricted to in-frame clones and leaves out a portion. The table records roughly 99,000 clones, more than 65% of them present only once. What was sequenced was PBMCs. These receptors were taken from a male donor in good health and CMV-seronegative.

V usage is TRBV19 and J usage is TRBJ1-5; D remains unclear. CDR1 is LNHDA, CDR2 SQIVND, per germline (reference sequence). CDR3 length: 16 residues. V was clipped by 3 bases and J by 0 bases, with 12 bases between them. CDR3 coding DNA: TGTGCCAGTAGTATCCGGTTCCTGATTAGCAATCAGCCCCAGCATTTT. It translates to CASSIRFLISNQPQHF.

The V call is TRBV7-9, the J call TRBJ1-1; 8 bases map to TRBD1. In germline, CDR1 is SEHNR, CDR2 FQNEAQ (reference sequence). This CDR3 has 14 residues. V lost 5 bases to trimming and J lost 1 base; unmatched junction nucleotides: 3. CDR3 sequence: CASSRQGTNTEAFF. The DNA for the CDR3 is TGTGCCAGCAGCCGACAGGGGACGAACACTGAAGCTTTCTTT.

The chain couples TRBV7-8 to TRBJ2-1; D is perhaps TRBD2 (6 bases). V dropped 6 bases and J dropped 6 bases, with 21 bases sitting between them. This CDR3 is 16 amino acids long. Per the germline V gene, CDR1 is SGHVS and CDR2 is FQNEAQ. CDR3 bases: TGTGCCAGCAGTTCCGACGGGGTGACTAGGACCAATGAGCAGTTCTTC. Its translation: CASSSDGVTRTNEQFF.

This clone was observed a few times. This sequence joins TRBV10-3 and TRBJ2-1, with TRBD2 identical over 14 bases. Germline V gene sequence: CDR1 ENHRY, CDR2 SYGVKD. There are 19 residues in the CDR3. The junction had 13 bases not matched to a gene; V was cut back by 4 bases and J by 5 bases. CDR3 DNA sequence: TGTGCCATCAGTGGGACTACCGGGACTAGCGGGAGTTTCCACAATGAGCAGTTCTTC. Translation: CAISGTTGTSGSFHNEQFF.

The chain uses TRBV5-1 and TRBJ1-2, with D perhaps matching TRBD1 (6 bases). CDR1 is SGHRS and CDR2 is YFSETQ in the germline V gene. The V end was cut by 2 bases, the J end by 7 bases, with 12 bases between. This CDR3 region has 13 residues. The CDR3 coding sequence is TGCGCCAGCAGCTTCCAGGGGCAACCTGGCTACACCTTC. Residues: CASSFQGQPGYTF.

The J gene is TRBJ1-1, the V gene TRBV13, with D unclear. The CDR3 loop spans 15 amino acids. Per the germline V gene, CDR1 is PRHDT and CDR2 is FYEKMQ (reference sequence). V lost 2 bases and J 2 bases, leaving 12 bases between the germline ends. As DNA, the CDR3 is TGTGCCAGCAGCTTAAAGAGGGCGGTCAACACTGAAGCTTTCTTT. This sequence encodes CASSLKRAVNTEAFF. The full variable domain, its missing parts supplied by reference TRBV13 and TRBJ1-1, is AAGVIQSPRHLIKEKRETATLKCYPIPRHDTVYWYQQGPGQDPQFLISFYEKMQSDKGSIPDRFSAQQFSDYHSELNMSSLELGDSALYFCASSLKRAVNTEAFFGQGTRLTVV.

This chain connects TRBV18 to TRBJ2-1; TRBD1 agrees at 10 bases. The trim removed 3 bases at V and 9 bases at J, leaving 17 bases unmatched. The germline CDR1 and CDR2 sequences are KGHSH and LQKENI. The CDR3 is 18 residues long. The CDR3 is CASSPRVPDRGRASEQFF. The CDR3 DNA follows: TGTGCCAGCTCACCTCGCGTACCCGACAGGGGGCGCGCGAGTGAGCAGTTCTTC.

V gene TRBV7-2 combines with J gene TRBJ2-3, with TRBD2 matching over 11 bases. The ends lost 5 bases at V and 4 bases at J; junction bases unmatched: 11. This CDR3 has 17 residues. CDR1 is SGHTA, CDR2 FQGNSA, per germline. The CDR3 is CASSLPRTSGSPDTQYF. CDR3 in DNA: TGTGCCAGCAGCCTCCCTCGGACTAGCGGGTCCCCAGATACGCAGTATTTT.

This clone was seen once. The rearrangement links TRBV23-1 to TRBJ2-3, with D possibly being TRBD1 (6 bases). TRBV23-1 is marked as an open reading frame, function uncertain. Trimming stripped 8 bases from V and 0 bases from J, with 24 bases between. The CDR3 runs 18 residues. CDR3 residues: CASGPRHDRFTSTDTQYF. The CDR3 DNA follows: TGCGCCAGCGGGCCGCGCCACGACAGGTTCACTAGCACAGATACGCAGTATTTT.

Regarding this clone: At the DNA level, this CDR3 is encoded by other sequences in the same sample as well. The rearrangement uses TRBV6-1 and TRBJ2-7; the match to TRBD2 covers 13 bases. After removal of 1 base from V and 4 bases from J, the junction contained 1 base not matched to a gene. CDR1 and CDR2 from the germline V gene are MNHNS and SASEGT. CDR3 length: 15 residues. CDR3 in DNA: TGTGCCAGCAGTGAAGGGACTAGCGGGAGTTACGAGCAGTACTTC. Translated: CASSEGTSGSYEQYF.